The 29 T cell receptor beta chains listed next were all sequenced from one sample in a study of T cells after yellow fever vaccination. TCRdb re-called the 5' RACE reads with MiXCR, one entry per CDR3 protein. Of 99,000 or so distinct CDR3 sequences listed, under 7% are singletons. Sequencing was performed on CD8+ T cells sorted from PBMCs, taken 10 days after the yellow fever booster vaccination. These receptors were collected from a man younger than 35 who received the YFV17D yellow fever vaccine.

The J gene is TRBJ1-5, the V gene TRBV15; a weak D match, TRBD1 (5 bases). The CDR3 sequence is 16 residues long. Germline CDR1 is LNHNV and CDR2 is YYDKDF (reference sequence). V dropped 2 bases and J dropped 1 base, with 12 bases sitting between them. CDR3 DNA sequence: TGTGCCACCAGCAGACTCGGGGGGATCAGCAATCAGCCCCAGCATTTT. Protein product: CATSRLGGISNQPQHF.

This chain links TRBV29-1 with TRBJ2-5; a weak D match, TRBD2 (5 bases). Trimming took off 2 bases at V and 2 bases at J, with 9 bases between the two ends. Germline V CDR1 and CDR2: SQVTM, ANQGSEA. The CDR3 runs to 13 residues. The CDR3 coding sequence is TGCAGCGTTGAATGGAGGCAGCAAGAGACCCAGTACTTC. It encodes CSVEWRQQETQYF.

This clonotype was seen at least ten times. CDR3 sequence reads: CASSPADRVSYTQYF. In nucleotides, the CDR3 is TGTGCCAGCAGTCCGGCGGACAGGGTTTCATATACGCAGTATTTT. This rearrangement joins TRBV12-3 or TRBV12-4 to TRBJ2-3, with 8 bases matching TRBD1. This CDR3 has 15 residues. The junction had 11 bases not matched to a gene; V was cut back by 5 bases and J by 7 bases.

This chain connects TRBV28 to TRBJ2-3, with D possibly being TRBD1 or TRBD2 (6 bases each). Looked up from germline, CDR1 is MDHEN and CDR2 is SYDVKM. The V gene lost 2 bases and the J gene lost 2 bases, with 11 bases spanning the gap. This CDR3 region has 15 residues. The CDR3 here is CASSLRGTYTDTQYF. The CDR3, as DNA: TGTGCCAGCAGTTTACGGGGGACATACACAGATACGCAGTATTTT.

This clonotype was observed a few times. V gene TRBV7-9 combines with J gene TRBJ1-1; no clear D gene. This CDR3 is built from 11 residues. V shed 6 bases and J shed 5 bases, with 7 bases lying between them. From germline, CDR1 is SEHNR and CDR2 FQNEAQ (reference sequence). CDR3 region: CASRPTTEAFF. The CDR3 DNA reads as TGTGCCAGCAGACCGACTACTGAAGCTTTCTTT.

Ten or more counts support this clonotype. The chain employs TRBV7-9 and TRBJ2-7, with 7 bases lining up with TRBD2. Germline CDR1 and CDR2: SEHNR and FQNEAQ (reference sequence). The trim removed 5 bases at V and 5 bases at J, leaving 18 bases unmatched. CDR3 length: 17 residues. The CDR3 here is CASSPGSSGLPGHEQYF. The CDR3 region has the DNA TGTGCCAGCAGCCCGGGAAGTAGCGGGCTGCCCGGGCACGAGCAGTACTTC.

In its sample, this clonotype ranks as medium-sized (0.01 to 0.1%). The gene calls are TRBV7-9 and TRBJ2-5, with 8 bases fitting TRBD2. Germline values: CDR1 SEHNR, CDR2 FQNEAQ (reference sequence). V dropped 5 bases and J dropped 4; count of bases not matched to a gene: 3. The CDR3 spans 13 residues. In nucleotides, the CDR3 is TGTGCCAGCAGCCCTCGGGAGGGAGAGACCCAGTACTTC. It specifies CASSPREGETQYF. The whole variable domain, remainder taken from reference TRBV7-9 and TRBJ2-5, is DTGVSQNPRHKITKRGQNVTFRCDPISEHNRLYWYRQTLGQGPEFLTYFQNEAQLEKSRLLSDRFSAERPKGSFSTLEIQRTEQGDSAMYLCASSPREGETQYFGPGTRLLVL.

This clonotype was observed a handful of times. The CDR3 region is CSARDLGGPNTGELFF. The CDR3 nucleotides are TGCAGTGCTAGAGATCTGGGCGGCCCGAACACCGGGGAGCTGTTTTTT. The V gene is TRBV20-1, the J gene TRBJ2-2, with D unclear. The V end lost 0 bases, the J end lost 0 bases, and 11 bases lay between the germline ends. This CDR3 spans 16 amino acids. Germline CDR1 reads DFQATT; CDR2 reads SNEGSKA (reference sequence).

This clonotype was seen repeatedly, ten times or more. This chain connects TRBV5-1 to TRBJ2-4; D is undetermined. Trimming took off 0 bases at V and 0 bases at J, with 7 bases between the two ends. The CDR3 is 15 residues long. Germline CDR1 SGHRS, CDR2 YFSETQ. CDR3 bases: TGCGCCAGCAGCTTGGGGTCTCTAGCCAAAAACATTCAGTACTTC. It is translated as CASSLGSLAKNIQYF.

The chain combines TRBV15 with TRBJ2-4, with D tentatively TRBD2 (6 bases). Germline V CDR1 and CDR2: LNHNV, YYDKDF (reference sequence). The CDR3 extends over 18 amino acids. The V gene lost 1 base and the J gene lost 9 bases, with 25 bases spanning the gap. CDR3 nucleotides: TGTGCCACCAGCAGAGGGGACTCGTTGGTGGGGCCCTCTGGCATTCAGTACTTC. This codes for CATSRGDSLVGPSGIQYF.

The V and J genes are TRBV5-4 and TRBJ2-3, with 7 bases that match TRBD2. The junction had 14 bases not matched to a gene; V was cut back by 7 bases and J by 6 bases. Germline V gene lookup returns CDR1 SGHNT and CDR2 YYREEE (reference sequence). CDR3 length: 15 amino acids. The CDR3 coding sequence is TGTGCCAGCCGGGGAAGAGCGGGGCCGCCGGATACGCAGTATTTT. It codes for CASRGRAGPPDTQYF.

This clonotype was seen a few times. V is TRBV11-2 and J is TRBJ2-1; perhaps D is TRBD1 or TRBD2 (5 bases each). V was cut by 7 bases and J by 10 bases, with 17 bases left in between. This CDR3 is built from 13 residues. CDR1 and CDR2 (germline): SGHAT, FQNNGV. CDR3 nucleotides: TGTGCCAGCATTGGGCAGGGCCCGGGGGAGCAGTTCTTC. It translates to CASIGQGPGEQFF.

The sample holds a few counts of this clonotype. The CDR3 loop reads CASSHIAAPYNEQFF. CDR3 nucleotide sequence: TGTGCCAGCAGTCATATAGCGGCCCCTTACAATGAGCAGTTCTTC. V and J are TRBV12-3 or TRBV12-4 and TRBJ2-1; tentative D call: TRBD2 (6 bases). V lost 5 bases and J 4 bases, leaving 15 bases between the germline ends. This CDR3 contains 15 residues.

This clonotype was found a few times. The chain employs TRBV4-3 and TRBJ1-6; maybe TRBD1 (6 bases). The CDR3 has 15 residues. The germline V and J ends were trimmed by 0 bases and 8 bases, with 11 bases remaining between them. The germline CDR1 and CDR2 sequences are LGHNA and YSLEER. The CDR3 DNA reads as TGCGCCAGCAGCCAAGAGGGACACCCTGATTCACCCCTCCACTTT. Translation gives CASSQEGHPDSPLHF.

The CDR3 nucleotides read TGTGCCAGCAGTTACCGGGACCTCAATCAGCCCCAGCATTTT. Translation: CASSYRDLNQPQHF. The genes are TRBV6-6 and TRBJ1-5; TRBD1 is a possible D gene (5 bases). The V end was cut by 2 bases, the J end by 3 bases, with 8 bases between. The CDR3 contains 14 residues. The germline V gene encodes CDR1 MNHNY and CDR2 SVGAGI (reference sequence).

This clonotype was recorded at least ten times. This chain uses TRBV5-1 with TRBJ2-5, with D maybe TRBD1 (6 bases). Between the trimmed V and J ends, which lost 1 base and 2 bases, there was a span of 6 bases. The germline CDR1 and CDR2 sequences are SGHRS and YFSETQ. CDR3 length: 13 residues. CDR3 residues: CASSLRGQETQYF. The CDR3 coding sequence is TGCGCCAGCAGCTTGAGGGGGCAAGAGACCCAGTACTTC.

This clonotype has at least ten counts. The CDR3 reads CASSLPGINEQYF. In DNA, the CDR3 is TGTGCCAGCAGTTTACCAGGGATAAACGAGCAGTACTTC. This rearrangement joins TRBV27 to TRBJ2-7; possibly TRBD1 for D (5 bases). The length of the CDR3 is 13 residues. CDR1 and CDR2 (germline): MNHEY, SMNVEV (reference sequence). Trimming took off 2 bases at V and 5 bases at J, with 10 bases between the two ends.

This clonotype turned up a few times. The chain is built from TRBV4-3 and TRBJ2-1, with 9 bases identical to TRBD2. This CDR3 is 15 amino acids long. V lost 0 bases, J lost 8 bases, and 5 bases stayed unmatched. The germline gives CDR1 LGHNA, CDR2 YSLEER. The CDR3 is CASSQDSSGADEQFF. The CDR3 DNA is TGCGCCAGCAGCCAAGATTCTAGCGGGGCCGATGAGCAGTTCTTC.

V is TRBV4-3 and J is TRBJ2-1; no firm D call. Germline V lookup: CDR1 LGHNA, CDR2 YSLEER. Trimming took 0 bases from V and 7 from J, leaving 4 bases between them. CDR3 size: 12 residues. CDR3 residues: CASSQERNEQFF. DNA for the CDR3: TGCGCCAGCAGCCAAGAACGGAATGAGCAGTTCTTC.

The chain employs TRBV7-9 and TRBJ2-7; the D call may be TRBD1 or TRBD2 (5 bases each). The germline CDR1 and CDR2 sequences are SEHNR and FQNEAQ (reference sequence). Trimming left V 5 bases short and J 3 bases short, with 14 bases between. This CDR3 spans 14 amino acids. The CDR3 here is CASSEGLVDYEQYF. The DNA of the CDR3 is TGTGCCAGCAGCGAGGGGCTTGTAGACTACGAGCAGTACTTC.

The sample holds many counts of this clonotype. This chain joins TRBV28 and TRBJ1-5, with D uncertain. There are 13 residues in the CDR3. V shed 3 bases and J shed 5 bases, with 8 bases lying between them. Germline CDR1 and CDR2: MDHEN and SYDVKM. The CDR3 DNA reads TGTGCCAGCAGTTTGATTAGGGATCAGCCCCAGCATTTT. Amino acids: CASSLIRDQPQHF. The full variable domain, its missing parts supplied by reference TRBV28 and TRBJ1-5, is DVKVTQSSRYLVKRTGEKVFLECVQDMDHENMFWYRQDPGLGLRLIYFSYDVKMKEKGDIPEGYSVSREKKERFSLILESASTNQTSMYLCASSLIRDQPQHFGDGTRLSIL.

A few counts support this clonotype. V gene TRBV6-1 combines with J gene TRBJ2-5; no clear D gene. The CDR3 is 15 amino acids. Germline values: CDR1 MNHNS, CDR2 SASEGT. Trimming removed 0 bases from V and 7 bases from J, with 15 bases in between. Here the CDR3 DNA reads TGTGCCAGCAGTGAAGCCTCCCCGGGTTGGGTGACCCAGTACTTC. Its protein product is CASSEASPGWVTQYF.

The rearrangement uses TRBV6-2 or TRBV6-3 and TRBJ2-1; 11 bases map to TRBD2. CDR1 and CDR2 from the germline V gene are MNHEY and SVGEGT. The junction had 9 bases not matched to a gene; V was cut back by 5 bases and J by 6 bases. The CDR3 contains 16 residues. The CDR3 loop is CASSTPLAGGFNEQFF. The CDR3 coding sequence is TGTGCCAGCAGTACCCCTCTAGCGGGGGGTTTCAATGAGCAGTTCTTC.

The chain links TRBV6-2 or TRBV6-3 to TRBJ2-1; 7 nucleotides line up with TRBD2. With 2 bases clipped from V and 2 bases from J, the junction kept 6 bases outside the gene matches. The length of the CDR3 is 16 residues. Germline V gene lookup returns CDR1 MNHEY and CDR2 SVGEGT. CDR3 in DNA: TGTGCCAGCAGTTACGACCAGCGGGGTACCTACAATGAGCAGTTCTTC. Translated: CASSYDQRGTYNEQFF.

This clonotype appeared a few times. V and J are TRBV5-1 and TRBJ2-3; D might be TRBD1 (5 bases). V was clipped by 5 bases and J by 2 bases, with 9 bases between them. CDR1 SGHRS and CDR2 YFSETQ come from the germline V gene. This CDR3 is built from 13 residues. The CDR3 coding sequence is TGCGCCAGCAGGGCAGGGAACACAGATACGCAGTATTTT. Amino acids: CASRAGNTDTQYF.

The rearrangement links TRBV27 to TRBJ1-1, with D hard to call. The CDR3 has 13 residues. V lost 7 bases and J 4 bases, leaving 13 bases between the germline ends. Germline values: CDR1 MNHEY, CDR2 SMNVEV (reference sequence). The CDR3, as DNA: TGTGCCAGCACCTCCCCCGGAGGCACTGAAGCTTTCTTT. Protein: CASTSPGGTEAFF.

This clonotype has ten or more counts. This chain uses TRBV5-1 with TRBJ2-1; the match to TRBD2 covers 9 bases. This CDR3 region has 16 residues. The V and J ends lost 0 bases and 3 bases, in that order; junction bases with no gene match: 4. The germline CDR1 and CDR2 sequences are SGHRS and YFSETQ. The CDR3 bases are TGCGCCAGCAGCTTGGTCGTTAGCGGGAGCTACAATGAGCAGTTCTTC. Translation: CASSLVVSGSYNEQFF.

This chain links TRBV6-5 with TRBJ2-2; 11 bases fit TRBD2. The CDR3 extends over 15 amino acids. CDR1 is MNHEY and CDR2 is SVGAGI in the germline V gene. The ends lost 6 bases at V and 7 bases at J; junction bases unmatched: 7. Here the CDR3 DNA reads TGTGCCAGCAGCATAGCGGGGGGGCTTATCGGGGAGCTGTTTTTT. Translating it yields CASSIAGGLIGELFF.

This clonotype was picked up many times. This chain connects TRBV7-3 to TRBJ2-1, with TRBD2 matching over 10 bases. Germline V gives CDR1 SGHTA, CDR2 FQGTGA. The length of the CDR3 is 15 residues. Germline trimming cut 2 bases from V and 8 bases from J; bases unmatched to any gene: 6. For the CDR3, the DNA is TGTGCCAGCAGCTTAGCGGTAGCGGGGGGCGATGAGCAGTTCTTC. It is translated as CASSLAVAGGDEQFF.